The 26 T cell receptor beta chains in this list originate from one sample, sequenced in a study of CD8 T cells in Susac syndrome. RNA in amounts of about 0.5 to 1 ug was reverse transcribed with random hexamers. TCRdb reprocessed the immunoSEQ multiplex PCR reads via MiXCR and lists one record per CDR3 protein. This repertoire shows hundreds of thousands of distinct CDR3 sequences, around 96% found once; its top ten account for roughly 0.1%. The sample comprised CD4+ T cells from PBMCs. The receptors were gathered from a human donor with Susac syndrome.

This chain links TRBV3-1 with TRBJ2-3; the D gene could be TRBD1 or TRBD2 (5 bases each). Per germline, CDR1 LGHDT and CDR2 YNNKEL (reference sequence). CDR3 length: 17 amino acids. The V end lost 2 bases, the J end lost 4 bases, and 19 bases lay between the germline ends. The CDR3 spells CASSQTLRDPRPDTQYF. The CDR3 DNA follows: TGTGCCAGCAGCCAAACCCTCCGGGACCCGCGTCCAGATACGCAGTATTTT.

The chain couples TRBV5-1 to TRBJ1-5, with 9 bases that match TRBD1. Germline V gene sequence: CDR1 SGHRS, CDR2 YFSETQ. The CDR3 is 16 amino acids. V was clipped by 4 bases and J by 5 bases; unmatched bases: 10. Written as DNA, the CDR3 is TGCGCCAGCAGCGAAGGGACAGGGATTCGGGATCAGCCCCAGCATTTT. This sequence encodes CASSEGTGIRDQPQHF.

The chain couples TRBV3-1 to TRBJ2-1; D is unclear. CDR3 length equals 16 residues. Germline assignment: CDR1 LGHDT and CDR2 YNNKEL (reference sequence). Trimming left V 4 bases short and J 4 bases short, with 17 bases between. CDR3 nucleotides: TGTGCCAGCAGCCCCCGGACGACTTTCAGGTACAATGAGCAGTTCTTC. It yields the protein CASSPRTTFRYNEQFF.

This clonotype was recorded only once. The genes are TRBV20-1 and TRBJ2-5; D may be TRBD2 (5 bases). The germline V gene has CDR1 DFQATT and CDR2 SNEGSKA (reference sequence). Trimming took 1 base from V and 1 from J, leaving 19 bases between them. The length of the CDR3 is 17 residues. CDR3 DNA: TGCAGTGCTAGAGCCAATTGGCAGGCGGGCGGCCAAGAGACCCAGTACTTC. Its protein is CSARANWQAGGQETQYF.

The V and J genes are TRBV11-2 and TRBJ2-3; 10 bases line up with TRBD2. The CDR3 is 14 amino acids. V was clipped by 1 base and J by 9 bases; unmatched bases: 4. CDR1 and CDR2 from the germline V gene are SGHAT and FQNNGV. CDR3 DNA: TGTGCCAGCAGCTTAGCAGCGGGGGGGTCGACGCAGTATTTT. Translated, it gives CASSLAAGGSTQYF.

The chain joins TRBV3-1 to TRBJ1-5; D gene unclear. V was cut by 2 bases and J by 4 bases, with 3 bases left in between. Per germline, CDR1 LGHDT and CDR2 YNNKEL (reference sequence). This CDR3 has 12 residues. The CDR3 region has the DNA TGTGCCAGCAGCCAACATAATCAGCCCCAGCATTTT. Protein sequence: CASSQHNQPQHF.

The gene calls are TRBV28 and TRBJ2-7; 9 bases agree with TRBD1. Germline CDR1 MDHEN, CDR2 SYDVKM. This CDR3 has 14 amino acids. The V segment lost 6 bases and the J segment 3 bases; nucleotides outside the gene matches: 6. CDR3 in amino acids: CASSRDRVIYEQYF. In DNA, the CDR3 is TGTGCCAGCAGCCGGGACAGGGTTATCTACGAGCAGTACTTC.

The rearrangement links TRBV12-3 or TRBV12-4 to TRBJ2-3, with 7 bases matching TRBD2. J was trimmed by 6 bases and V by 5 bases; bases with no gene match: 8. CDR3 length: 14 amino acids. In nucleotides, the CDR3 is TGTGCCAGCAGTCTTCGAACTAGCGTTGATACGCAGTATTTT. Amino acids: CASSLRTSVDTQYF.

The chain links TRBV20-1 to TRBJ1-1; 7 bases fit TRBD1. CDR1 and CDR2 (germline): DFQATT, SNEGSKA (reference sequence). Unmatched junction bases numbered 7, after V lost 6 bases and J lost 0 bases. This CDR3 is built from 14 residues. The CDR3 protein is CSAVDRIMNTEAFF. The CDR3 DNA follows: TGCAGTGCCGTGGACAGGATCATGAACACTGAAGCTTTCTTT.

The chain combines TRBV29-1 with TRBJ2-7; D possibly corresponds to TRBD1 (5 bases). CDR1 SQVTM and CDR2 ANQGSEA come from the germline V gene. With 2 bases removed from V and 3 bases from J, the gap between germline ends came to 11 bases. CDR3 length: 13 amino acids. This CDR3 reads CSVESPDSYEQYF. CDR3 in DNA: TGCAGCGTTGAAAGCCCAGACAGCTACGAGCAGTACTTC.

This rearrangement joins TRBV27 to TRBJ2-1, with 8 bases identical to TRBD2. Germline V lookup: CDR1 MNHEY, CDR2 SMNVEV (reference sequence). Trimming at V came to 5 bases and at J to 4 bases, leaving 16 bases not matched to a gene. The CDR3 totals 18 residues. The CDR3 here is CASSPLRSGSGTYNEQFF. Here the CDR3 DNA reads TGTGCCAGCAGTCCCCTGAGAAGCGGGAGTGGGACTTACAATGAGCAGTTCTTC.

The V call is TRBV7-9, the J call TRBJ1-2, with 10 nucleotides matching TRBD1. This CDR3 spans 15 amino acids. Per the germline V gene, CDR1 is SEHNR and CDR2 is FQNEAQ (reference sequence). The trim removed 5 bases at V and 4 bases at J, leaving 7 bases unmatched. CDR3 sequence reads: CASSQSTGGAYGYTF. The CDR3 nucleotides are TGTGCCAGCAGCCAATCGACAGGGGGCGCCTATGGCTACACCTTC.

This clonotype has only one observation. This chain connects TRBV9 to TRBJ2-7; possibly TRBD2 for D (6 bases). The CDR3 length is 15 residues. Deletions cut 0 bases from V and 2 bases from J, with 12 bases between. Germline V CDR1 and CDR2: SGDLS, YYNGEE. CDR3 in amino acids: CASSVGPRDPYEQYF. CDR3 DNA: TGTGCCAGCAGCGTAGGCCCGCGGGATCCCTACGAGCAGTACTTC.

In its sample, this clonotype was seen a few times. Here the CDR3 reads CASTRDRAYEQYF. The DNA for the CDR3 is TGTGCCAGCACCCGGGACAGGGCCTACGAGCAGTACTTC. The chain carries TRBV2 and TRBJ2-7; 9 bases agree with TRBD1. Per germline, CDR1 SNHLY and CDR2 FYNNEI. V shed 7 bases, J shed 2 bases, and the junction held 3 bases outside the gene matches. This CDR3 has 13 amino acids. Full variable domain (outside the CDR3, taken from reference TRBV2 and TRBJ2-7): EPEVTQTPSHQVTQMGQEVILRCVPISNHLYFYWYRQILGQKVEFLVSFYNNEISEKSEIFDDQFSVERPDGSNFTLKIRSTKLEDSAMYFCASTRDRAYEQYFGPGTRLTVT.

This sequence joins TRBV28 and TRBJ1-1; D ambiguous. V gave up 6 bases and J gave up 1 base, with 9 bases separating them. The CDR3 is made up of 13 amino acids. Germline CDR1 reads MDHEN; CDR2 reads SYDVKM. The CDR3 region is CASRRTSNTEAFF. CDR3 bases: TGTGCCAGCAGAAGAACTTCGAACACTGAAGCTTTCTTT.

The chain carries TRBV28 and TRBJ2-1; TRBD1 matches 8 bases. From germline, CDR1 is MDHEN and CDR2 SYDVKM. The CDR3 spans 13 residues. The junction had 2 bases not matched to a gene; V was cut back by 4 bases and J by 6 bases. CDR3 sequence reads: CASSSGQGNEQFF. The CDR3, as DNA: TGTGCCAGCAGTTCCGGACAGGGCAATGAGCAGTTCTTC.

The chain is built from TRBV27 and TRBJ1-1; D may be TRBD1 (5 bases). With 7 bases removed from V and 7 bases from J, the gap between germline ends came to 22 bases. The CDR3 is 15 residues long. Germline CDR1 MNHEY, CDR2 SMNVEV (reference sequence). CDR3 residues: CASISTPRARHEAFF. The CDR3 coding sequence is TGTGCCAGCATCTCTACCCCCAGGGCGAGACATGAAGCTTTCTTT.

V is TRBV19 and J is TRBJ1-2; a possible D gene is TRBD1 (6 bases). The germline CDR1 and CDR2 sequences are LNHDA and SQIVND (reference sequence). Trimming shortened V by 5 bases and J by 3 bases, and 10 bases separated the two germline ends. The CDR3 is 13 amino acids. Here the CDR3 DNA reads TGTGCCAGTAGTCGGGACACCGACTATGGCTACACCTTC. It specifies CASSRDTDYGYTF.

This clonotype was picked up one time. The junction does not match germline at one end; this may be a read error. The chain uses TRBV7-7 and TRBJ2-6; D is ambiguous. Germline values: CDR1 SSHAT, CDR2 FNYEAQ (reference sequence). The CDR3 has 14 residues. CDR3: CASSLETGANVLTF. Here the CDR3 DNA reads TGTGCTAGCAGCCTCGAAACTGGGGCCAACGTCCTGACTTTC.

The rearrangement joins TRBV12-3 or TRBV12-4 to TRBJ1-1, with D hard to call. The CDR3 extends over 13 amino acids. Trimming took off 3 bases at V and 1 base at J, with 6 bases between the two ends. The CDR3 region has the DNA TGTGCCAGCAGTTTCTCAAGGAACACTGAAGCTTTCTTT. This encodes CASSFSRNTEAFF.

The CDR3 reads CASSQESGYTEAFF. The CDR3 bases are TGCGCCAGCAGCCAAGAAAGTGGGTACACTGAAGCTTTCTTT. The chain joins TRBV4-1 to TRBJ1-1, with D hard to call. Trimming pared 0 bases from V and 3 bases from J, leaving 8 bases between. CDR1 is MGHRA, CDR2 YSYEKL, per germline. The CDR3 runs to 14 residues.

This chain joins TRBV25-1 and TRBJ1-4; D gene uncertain. CDR3 length equals 12 residues. V was shortened by 5 bases and J by 8 bases, with 9 bases between the two germline ends. Germline V gives CDR1 MGHDK, CDR2 SYGVNS. CDR3 protein: CASSTGREKLFF. CDR3 coding DNA: TGTGCCAGCAGTACCGGACGGGAAAAACTGTTTTTT. Based on the CDR3 plus reference TRBV25-1 and TRBJ1-4, the full variable domain is EADIYQTPRYLVIGTGKKITLECSQTMGHDKMYWYQQDPGMELHLIHYSYGVNSTEKGDLSSESTVSRIRTEHFPLTLESARPSHTSQYLCASSTGREKLFFGSGTQLSVL.

The gene calls are TRBV12-3 or TRBV12-4 and TRBJ2-5; D gene unclear. V was trimmed by 3 bases and J by 2 bases, leaving 13 bases between them. This CDR3 is 15 amino acids long. This CDR3 is CASSFFPAFQETQYF. In nucleotides, the CDR3 is TGTGCCAGCAGTTTCTTCCCAGCGTTTCAAGAGACCCAGTACTTC.

This chain uses TRBV20-1 with TRBJ2-7; TRBD2 matches 11 bases. Germline CDR1 is DFQATT and CDR2 is SNEGSKA (reference sequence). With V trimmed by 1 base and J by 4 bases, 0 bases remained unmatched. This CDR3 is built from 13 residues. The CDR3 nucleotides are TGCAGTGCTAGAGGACTAGCGGGATACGAGCAGTACTTC. Its translation: CSARGLAGYEQYF.

Regarding this clonotype: The junction departs from the called germline gene at one end, perhaps through a read error. V gene TRBV4-1 combines with J gene TRBJ2-7; 7 nucleotides match TRBD1. The V gene's germline CDR1 is MGHRA and CDR2 YSYEKL. The CDR3 length is 12 residues. The CDR3 DNA sequence: TGCGCCAGCAGCCGGAATCGACAGGGTCGGCACTTC. The encoded protein is CASSRNRQGRHF.

The rearrangement links TRBV20-1 to TRBJ1-2, with 9 bases matching TRBD1. This CDR3 region has 15 residues. Germline-derived CDR1 and CDR2 are DFQATT and SNEGSKA (reference sequence). V was clipped by 2 bases and J by 4 bases; unmatched bases: 8. The CDR3 reads CSARPGTGRSYGYTF. CDR3 coding DNA: TGCAGTGCTAGACCAGGGACAGGGCGTTCCTATGGCTACACCTTC.